The T cell receptor (beta chain) described here comes from a study of T cell repertoires in cytomegalovirus infection. General study points: Pooled public TCR beta family frequency picked out CMV carriers with the relevant HLA. What dominated the ex vivo response were HLA-C-restricted CMV-specific TCR beta clonotypes.

Ten or more counts support this clonotype. Its antigen is unidentified. The V and J ends lost 8 bases and 4 bases respectively, with 11 bases between them. This CDR3 has 12 residues. CDR1 is SEHNR and CDR2 is FQNEAQ in the germline V gene (reference sequence). TCRdb reprocessed the reads with MiXCR, giving one entry per CDR3 protein. The sample lists about 460,000 distinct CDR3 sequences; 11% were seen once. The sample taken for sequencing was PBMCs. This clonotype originated in a human donor in good health (CMV status not recorded). Some clones in this sample may be carry-over from other donors' samples. The rearrangement joins TRBV7-9 to TRBJ1-2, with a tentative D call TRBD1 (5 bases). The CDR3 loop is CASHGASYGYTF. DNA for the CDR3: TGTGCCAGCCATGGGGCTAGCTATGGCTACACCTTC.